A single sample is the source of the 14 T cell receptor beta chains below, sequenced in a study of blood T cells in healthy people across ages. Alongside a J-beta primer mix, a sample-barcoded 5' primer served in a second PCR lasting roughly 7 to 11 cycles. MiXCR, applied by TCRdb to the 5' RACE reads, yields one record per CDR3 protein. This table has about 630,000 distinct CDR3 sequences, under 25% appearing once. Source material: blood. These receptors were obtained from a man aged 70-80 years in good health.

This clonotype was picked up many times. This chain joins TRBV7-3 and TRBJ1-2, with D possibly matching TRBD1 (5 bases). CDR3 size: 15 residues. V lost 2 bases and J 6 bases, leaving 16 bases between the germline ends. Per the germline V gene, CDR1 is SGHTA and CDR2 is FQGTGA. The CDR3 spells CASSLDGQGVNGYTF. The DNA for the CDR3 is TGTGCCAGCAGCTTAGATGGGCAGGGAGTAAATGGCTACACCTTC.

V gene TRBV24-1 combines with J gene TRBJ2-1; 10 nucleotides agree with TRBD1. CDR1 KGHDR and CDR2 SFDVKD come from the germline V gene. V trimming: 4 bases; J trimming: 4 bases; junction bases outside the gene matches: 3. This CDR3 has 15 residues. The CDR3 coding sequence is TGTGCCACCAGTGACAGGGGACAGGGGTACAATGAGCAGTTCTTC. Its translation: CATSDRGQGYNEQFF.

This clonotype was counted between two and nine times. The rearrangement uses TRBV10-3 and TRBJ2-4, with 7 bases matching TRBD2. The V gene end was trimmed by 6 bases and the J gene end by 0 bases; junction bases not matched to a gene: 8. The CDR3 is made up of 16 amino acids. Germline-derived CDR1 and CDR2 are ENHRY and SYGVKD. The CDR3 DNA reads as TGTGCCATCAGCGTTGGGGGGGAACTAGCCAAAAACATTCAGTACTTC. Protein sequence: CAISVGGELAKNIQYF.

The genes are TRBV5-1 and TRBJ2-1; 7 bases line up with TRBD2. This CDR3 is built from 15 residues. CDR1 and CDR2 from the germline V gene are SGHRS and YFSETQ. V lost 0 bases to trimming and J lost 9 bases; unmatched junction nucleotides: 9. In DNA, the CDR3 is TGCGCCAGCAGCTTGGGGCAGCGGGATTGGGGTGAGCAGTTCTTC. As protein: CASSLGQRDWGEQFF.

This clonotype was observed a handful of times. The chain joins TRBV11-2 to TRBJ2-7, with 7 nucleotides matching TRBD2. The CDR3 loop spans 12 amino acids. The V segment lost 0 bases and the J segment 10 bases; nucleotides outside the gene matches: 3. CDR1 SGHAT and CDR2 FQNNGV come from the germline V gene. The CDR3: CASSLDRGDQYF. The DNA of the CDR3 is TGTGCCAGCAGCTTAGATCGGGGGGACCAGTACTTC.

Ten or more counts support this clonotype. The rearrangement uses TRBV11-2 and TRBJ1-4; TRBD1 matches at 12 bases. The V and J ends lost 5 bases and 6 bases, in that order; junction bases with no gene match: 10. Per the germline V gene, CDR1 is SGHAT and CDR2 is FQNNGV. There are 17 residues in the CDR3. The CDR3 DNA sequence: TGTGCCAGCAGCCCGTGGGGACAGGGGGCAAGCGATGAAAAACTGTTTTTT. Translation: CASSPWGQGASDEKLFF.

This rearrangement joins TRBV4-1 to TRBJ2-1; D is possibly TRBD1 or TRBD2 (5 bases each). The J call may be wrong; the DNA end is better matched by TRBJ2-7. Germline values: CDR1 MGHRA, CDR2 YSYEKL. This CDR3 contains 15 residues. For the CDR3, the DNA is TGCGCCAGCAGCCAGGACGGGGTGGGGGTCTACGAGCAGTACTTC. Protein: CASSQDGVGVYEQYF.

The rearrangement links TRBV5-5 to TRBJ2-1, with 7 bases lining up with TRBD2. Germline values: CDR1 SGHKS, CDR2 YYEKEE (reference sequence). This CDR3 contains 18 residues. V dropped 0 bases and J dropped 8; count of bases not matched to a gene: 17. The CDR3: CASSLVWMGGGPLYEQFF. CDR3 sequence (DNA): TGTGCCAGCAGCTTGGTGTGGATGGGGGGAGGGCCCCTCTATGAGCAGTTCTTC.

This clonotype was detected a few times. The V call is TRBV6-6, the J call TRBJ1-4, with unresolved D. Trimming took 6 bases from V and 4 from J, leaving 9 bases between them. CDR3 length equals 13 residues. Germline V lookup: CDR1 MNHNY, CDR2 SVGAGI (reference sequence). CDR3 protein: CASRWQLNEKLFF. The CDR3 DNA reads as TGTGCCAGCAGATGGCAGCTTAATGAAAAACTGTTTTTT.

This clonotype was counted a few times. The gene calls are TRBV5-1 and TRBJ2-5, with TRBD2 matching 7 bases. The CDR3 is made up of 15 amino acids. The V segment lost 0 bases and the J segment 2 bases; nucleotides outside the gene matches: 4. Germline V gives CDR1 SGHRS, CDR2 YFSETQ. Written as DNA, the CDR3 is TGCGCCAGCAGCTTGGCGTCTAGCGGACAAGAGACCCAGTACTTC. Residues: CASSLASSGQETQYF. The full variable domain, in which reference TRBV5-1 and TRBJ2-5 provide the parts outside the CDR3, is KAGVTQTPRYLIKTRGQQVTLSCSPISGHRSVSWYQQTPGQGLQFLFEYFSETQRNKGNFPGRFSGRQFSNSRSEMNVSTLELGDSALYLCASSLASSGQETQYFGPGTRLLVL.

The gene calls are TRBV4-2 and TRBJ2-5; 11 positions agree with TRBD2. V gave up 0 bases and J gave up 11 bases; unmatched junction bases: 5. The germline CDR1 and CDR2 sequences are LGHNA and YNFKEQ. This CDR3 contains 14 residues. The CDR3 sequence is CASSQDPTSGEQYF. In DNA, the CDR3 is TGTGCCAGCAGCCAAGACCCGACTAGCGGGGAGCAGTACTTC.

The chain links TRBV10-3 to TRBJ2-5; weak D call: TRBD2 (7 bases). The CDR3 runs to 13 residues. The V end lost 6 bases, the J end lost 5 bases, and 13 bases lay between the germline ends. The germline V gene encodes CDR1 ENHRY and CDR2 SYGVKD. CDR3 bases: TGTGCCATCAGCCGCGGGGGCGAGGAGACCCAGTACTTC. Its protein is CAISRGGEETQYF.

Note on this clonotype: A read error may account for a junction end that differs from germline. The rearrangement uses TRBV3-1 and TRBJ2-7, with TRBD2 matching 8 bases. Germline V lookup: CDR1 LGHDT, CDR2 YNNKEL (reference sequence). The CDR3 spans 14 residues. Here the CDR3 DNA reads TGTGCCAGCAGCCAAGCCGGGAGGGCCTACGAGCATTACTTC. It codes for CASSQAGRAYEHYF.

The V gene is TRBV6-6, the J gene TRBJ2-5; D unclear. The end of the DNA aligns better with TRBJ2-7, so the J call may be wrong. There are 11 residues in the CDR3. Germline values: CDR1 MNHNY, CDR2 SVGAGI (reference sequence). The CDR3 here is CATRSAYEQYF. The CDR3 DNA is TGTGCCACCCGTTCAGCCTACGAGCAGTACTTC.